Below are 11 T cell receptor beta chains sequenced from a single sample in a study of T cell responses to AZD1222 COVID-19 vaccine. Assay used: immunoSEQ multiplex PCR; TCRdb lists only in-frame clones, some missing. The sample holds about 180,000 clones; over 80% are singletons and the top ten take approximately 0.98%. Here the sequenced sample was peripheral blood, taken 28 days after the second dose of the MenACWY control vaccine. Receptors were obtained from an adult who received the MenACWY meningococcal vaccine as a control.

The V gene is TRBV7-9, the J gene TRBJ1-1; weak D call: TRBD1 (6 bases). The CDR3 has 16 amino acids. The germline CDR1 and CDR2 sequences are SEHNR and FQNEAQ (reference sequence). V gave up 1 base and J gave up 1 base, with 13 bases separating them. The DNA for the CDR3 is TGTGCCAGCAGCTTAGGGCCGGGGGCGAGGAACACTGAAGCTTTCTTT. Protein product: CASSLGPGARNTEAFF.

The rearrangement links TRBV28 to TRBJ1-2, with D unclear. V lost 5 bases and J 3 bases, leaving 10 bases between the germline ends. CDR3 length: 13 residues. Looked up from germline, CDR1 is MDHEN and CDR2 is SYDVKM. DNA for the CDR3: TGTGCCAGCAGTAAAGACGTCTACTATGGCTACACCTTC. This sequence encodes CASSKDVYYGYTF.

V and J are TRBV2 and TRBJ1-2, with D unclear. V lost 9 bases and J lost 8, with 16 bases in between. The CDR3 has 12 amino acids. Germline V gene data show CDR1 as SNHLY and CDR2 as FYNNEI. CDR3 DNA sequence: TGTGCCAGTCTGGCATTTGGGCGGGGCTACACCTTC. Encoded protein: CASLAFGRGYTF. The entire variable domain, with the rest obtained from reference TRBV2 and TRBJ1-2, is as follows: EPEVTQTPSHQVTQMGQEVILRCVPISNHLYFYWYRQILGQKVEFLVSFYNNEISEKSEIFDDQFSVERPDGSNFTLKIRSTKLEDSAMYFCASLAFGRGYTFGSGTRLTVV.

The CDR3: CASSQDNYGYTF. The DNA for the CDR3 is TGTGCCAGCAGCCAGGACAACTATGGCTACACCTTC. The J gene is TRBJ1-2, the V gene TRBV5-4, with unresolved D. V lost 4 bases and J 2 bases, leaving 6 bases between the germline ends. Germline V gene data show CDR1 as SGHNT and CDR2 as YYREEE (reference sequence). This CDR3 is 12 amino acids long. Variable domain in full (rest from reference TRBV5-4 and TRBJ1-2): ETGVTQSPTHLIKTRGQQVTLRCSSQSGHNTVSWYQQALGQGPQFIFQYYREEENGRGNFPPRFSGLQFPNYSSELNVNALELDDSALYLCASSQDNYGYTFGSGTRLTVV.

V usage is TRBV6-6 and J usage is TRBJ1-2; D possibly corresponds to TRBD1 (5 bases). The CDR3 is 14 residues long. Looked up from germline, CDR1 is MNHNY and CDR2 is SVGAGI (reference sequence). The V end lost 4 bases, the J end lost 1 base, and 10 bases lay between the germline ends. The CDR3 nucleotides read TGTGCCAGCAGTTCGGACACAATTAACTATGGCTACACCTTC. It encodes CASSSDTINYGYTF.

In nucleotides, the CDR3 is TGTGCCAGCAGAGCCCTACAGGGGGCGCGATACGAGCAGTACTTC. It codes for CASRALQGARYEQYF. The J gene is TRBJ2-7, the V gene TRBV6-5; TRBD1 matches 9 bases. V shed 6 bases and J 4 bases; nucleotides not matched to a gene: 10. Per germline, CDR1 MNHEY and CDR2 SVGAGI. This CDR3 comprises 15 residues.

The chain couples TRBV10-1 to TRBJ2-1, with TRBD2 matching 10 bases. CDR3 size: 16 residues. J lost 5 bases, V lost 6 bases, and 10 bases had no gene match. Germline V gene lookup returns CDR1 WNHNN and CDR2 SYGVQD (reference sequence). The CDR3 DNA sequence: TGCGCCAGCAGCGGTTCCGGGACTAGCGCGGACAATGAGCAGTTCTTC. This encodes CASSGSGTSADNEQFF.

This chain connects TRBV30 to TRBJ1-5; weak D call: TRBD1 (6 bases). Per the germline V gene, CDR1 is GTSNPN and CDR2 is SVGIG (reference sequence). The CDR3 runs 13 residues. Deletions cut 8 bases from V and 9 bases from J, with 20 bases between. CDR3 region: CASSRDILWPQHF. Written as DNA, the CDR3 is TGTGCCAGCTCTCGGGACATTCTATGGCCCCAGCATTTT.

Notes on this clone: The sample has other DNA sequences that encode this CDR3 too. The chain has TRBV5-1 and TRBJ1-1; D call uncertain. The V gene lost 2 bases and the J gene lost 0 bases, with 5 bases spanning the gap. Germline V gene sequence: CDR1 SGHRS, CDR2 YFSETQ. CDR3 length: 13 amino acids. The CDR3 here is CASSLGMNTEAFF. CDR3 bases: TGCGCCAGCAGCTTAGGGATGAACACTGAAGCTTTCTTT.

The CDR3 spells CASIAQRGNQPQHF. Here the CDR3 DNA reads TGTGCCAGCATCGCCCAGAGGGGCAATCAGCCCCAGCATTTT. The chain joins TRBV2 to TRBJ1-5; the D is unclear. V was cut by 7 bases and J by 2 bases, with 12 bases left in between. Per the germline V gene, CDR1 is SNHLY and CDR2 is FYNNEI. The CDR3 has 14 amino acids.

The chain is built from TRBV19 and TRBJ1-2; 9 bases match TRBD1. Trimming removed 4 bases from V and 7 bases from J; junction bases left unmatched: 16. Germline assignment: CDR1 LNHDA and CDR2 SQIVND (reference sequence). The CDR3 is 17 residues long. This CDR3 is CASSTMDRGEGSFGYTF. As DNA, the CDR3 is TGTGCCAGTAGTACGATGGACAGGGGAGAGGGAAGTTTTGGCTACACCTTC.